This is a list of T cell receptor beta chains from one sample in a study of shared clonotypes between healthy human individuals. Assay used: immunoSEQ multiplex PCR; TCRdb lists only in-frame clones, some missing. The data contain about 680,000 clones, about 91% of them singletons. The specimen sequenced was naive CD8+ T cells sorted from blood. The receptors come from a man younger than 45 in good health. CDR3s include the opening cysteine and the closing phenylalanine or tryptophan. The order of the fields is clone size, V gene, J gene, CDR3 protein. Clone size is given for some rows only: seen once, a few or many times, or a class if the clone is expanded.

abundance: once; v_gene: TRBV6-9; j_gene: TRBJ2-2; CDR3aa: CASSFFEFAGELFF
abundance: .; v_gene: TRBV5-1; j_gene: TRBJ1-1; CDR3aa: CASSWTGVDTEAFF
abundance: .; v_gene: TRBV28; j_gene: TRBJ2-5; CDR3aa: CASSPLTSGPQETQYF
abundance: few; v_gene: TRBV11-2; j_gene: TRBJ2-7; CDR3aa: CASSIQSVLEQYF
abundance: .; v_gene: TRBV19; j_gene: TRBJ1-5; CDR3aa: CASSMGQGVVGNQPQHF
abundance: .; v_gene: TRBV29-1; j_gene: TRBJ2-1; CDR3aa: CSVEGASSGKGYNEQFF
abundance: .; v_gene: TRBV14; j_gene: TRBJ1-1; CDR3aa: CASSQAGDRNTEAFF
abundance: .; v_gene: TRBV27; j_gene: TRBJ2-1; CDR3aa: CASSLGTLVFDEQFF
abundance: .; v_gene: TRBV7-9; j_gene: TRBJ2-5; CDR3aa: CASSSTGTQYF
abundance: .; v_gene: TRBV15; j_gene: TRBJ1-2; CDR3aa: CATTLGTSSHGYTF
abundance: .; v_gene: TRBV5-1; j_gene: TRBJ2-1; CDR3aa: CASSLLAGGLRTYNEQFF
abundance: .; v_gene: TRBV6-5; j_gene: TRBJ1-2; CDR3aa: CASSYEGNYGYTF
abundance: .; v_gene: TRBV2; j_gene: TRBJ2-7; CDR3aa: CASSAGTGSAGEQYF
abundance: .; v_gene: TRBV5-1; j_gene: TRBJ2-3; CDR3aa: CASSSYPGRSTDTQYF
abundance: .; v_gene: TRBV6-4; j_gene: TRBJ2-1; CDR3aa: CASSRTIYNEQFF
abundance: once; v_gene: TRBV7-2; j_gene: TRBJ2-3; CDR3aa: CASSLRTSGRAQDTQYF
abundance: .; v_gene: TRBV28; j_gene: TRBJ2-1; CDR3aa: CASSFLIGRGNEQFF
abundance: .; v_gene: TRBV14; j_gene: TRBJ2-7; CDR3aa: CASSQDNPEQYF
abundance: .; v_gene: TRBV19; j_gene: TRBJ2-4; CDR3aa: CASRALMAKNIQYF
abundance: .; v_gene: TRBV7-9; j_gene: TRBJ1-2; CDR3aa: CASSLVGEADDYGYTF
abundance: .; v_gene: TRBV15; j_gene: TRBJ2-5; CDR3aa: CATSPRDQETQYF
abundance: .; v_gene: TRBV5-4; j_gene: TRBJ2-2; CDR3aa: CASSLVNTGELFF
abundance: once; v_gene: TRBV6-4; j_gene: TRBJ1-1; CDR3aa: CASSDSQGYEAFF
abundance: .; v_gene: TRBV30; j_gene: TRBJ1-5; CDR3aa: CAWGTYTGPGPQHF
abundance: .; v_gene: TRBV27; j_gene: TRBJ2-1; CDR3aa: CASSLSKSGRIYNEQFF
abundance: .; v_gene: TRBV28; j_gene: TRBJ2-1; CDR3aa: CASSTTGGLYNEQFF
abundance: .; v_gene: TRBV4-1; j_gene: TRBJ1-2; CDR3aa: CASSQGPRTTGPSKGYTF
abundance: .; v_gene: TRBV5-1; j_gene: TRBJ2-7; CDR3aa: CASSSYPGTEGYEQYF
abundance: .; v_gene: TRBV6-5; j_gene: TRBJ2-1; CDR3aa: CASRVRVNHEQFF
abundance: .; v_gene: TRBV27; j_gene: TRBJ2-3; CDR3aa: CASSLLWEGLTDTQYF
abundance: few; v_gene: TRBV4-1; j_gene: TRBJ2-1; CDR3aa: CASSQRTIYNEQFF
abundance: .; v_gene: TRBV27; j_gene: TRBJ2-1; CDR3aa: CASSVLAGGPRNEQFF
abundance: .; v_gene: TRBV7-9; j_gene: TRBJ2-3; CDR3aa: CASSFAGLAGLEGDTQYF
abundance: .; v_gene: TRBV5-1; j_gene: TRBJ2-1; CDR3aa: CASSWTSDYNEQFF
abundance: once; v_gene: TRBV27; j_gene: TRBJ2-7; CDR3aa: CASRDDGNSYEQYF
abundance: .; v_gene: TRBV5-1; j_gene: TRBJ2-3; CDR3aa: CASSLAERNTQYF
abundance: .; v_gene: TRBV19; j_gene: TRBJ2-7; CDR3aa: CASSAGTPFEQYF
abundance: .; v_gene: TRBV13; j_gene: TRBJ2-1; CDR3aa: CASSRTSGRDEQFF
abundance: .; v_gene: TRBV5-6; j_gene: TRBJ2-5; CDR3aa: CASSLEGYQGAMFQETQYF
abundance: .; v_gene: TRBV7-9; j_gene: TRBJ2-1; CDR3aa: CARTSAKDNEQFF
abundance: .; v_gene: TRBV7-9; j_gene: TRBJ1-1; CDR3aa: CASSLGLGTEAFF
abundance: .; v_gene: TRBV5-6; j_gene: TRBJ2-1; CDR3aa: CASSLEAKQFF